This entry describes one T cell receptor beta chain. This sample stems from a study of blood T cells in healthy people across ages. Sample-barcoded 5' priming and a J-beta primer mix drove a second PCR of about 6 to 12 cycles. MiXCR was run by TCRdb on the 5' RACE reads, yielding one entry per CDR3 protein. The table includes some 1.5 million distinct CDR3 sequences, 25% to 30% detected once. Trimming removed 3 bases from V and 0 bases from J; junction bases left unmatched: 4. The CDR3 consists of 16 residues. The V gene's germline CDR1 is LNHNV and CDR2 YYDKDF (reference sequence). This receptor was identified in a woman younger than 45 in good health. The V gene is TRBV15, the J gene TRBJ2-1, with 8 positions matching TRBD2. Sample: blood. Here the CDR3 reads CATSRGGTSSYNEQFF. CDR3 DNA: TGTGCCACCAGCAGGGGCGGGACTAGCTCCTACAATGAGCAGTTCTTC.